The source of this T cell receptor (beta chain) is a study of cytomegalovirus exposure and HLA in healthy donors. General study points: A later analysis revealed that TCR association rates differed between HLA loci, peaking at DRB1 and bottoming out at HLA-C. Later analysis reportedly placed an Asian-associated ancestry cluster below the roughly 700-donor mean in N-insertions. An apparent linkage of common viral pathogens to several of the most significant clusters emerged in a later analysis.

The study ran its PCR with 60 Vbeta and 13 Jbeta primers. Sequencing used immunoSEQ multiplex PCR; TCRdb keeps in-frame clones, though not all of them. Of some 74,000 clones listed, about 66% are singletons. This CDR3 is built from 17 residues. V shed 0 bases and J 0 bases; nucleotides not matched to a gene: 7. The germline CDR1 and CDR2 sequences are SGHRS and YFSETQ. Only a few counts were recorded for this clone. Its antigen is undetermined. The sequencing input was PBMCs. The clonotype originates from a man between 35 and 55 years old in good health and CMV-seropositive. The chain recombines TRBV5-1 with TRBJ2-3; 7 nucleotides agree with TRBD2. The CDR3 spells CASSLELAGSSTDTQYF. In nucleotides, the CDR3 is TGCGCCAGCAGCTTGGAGTTAGCGGGTTCTAGCACAGATACGCAGTATTTT.